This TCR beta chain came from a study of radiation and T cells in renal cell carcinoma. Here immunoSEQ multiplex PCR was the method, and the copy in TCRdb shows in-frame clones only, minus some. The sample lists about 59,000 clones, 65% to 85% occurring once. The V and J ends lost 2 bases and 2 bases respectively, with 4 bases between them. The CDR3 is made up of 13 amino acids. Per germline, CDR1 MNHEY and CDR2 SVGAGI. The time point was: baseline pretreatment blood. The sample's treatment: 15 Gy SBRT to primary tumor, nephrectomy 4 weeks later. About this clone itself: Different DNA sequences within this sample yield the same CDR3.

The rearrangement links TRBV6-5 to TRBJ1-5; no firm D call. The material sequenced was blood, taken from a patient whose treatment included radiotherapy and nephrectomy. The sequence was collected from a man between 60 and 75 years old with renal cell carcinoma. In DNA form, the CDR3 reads TGTGCCAGCAGTTACGGAGGCAATCAGCCCCAGCATTTT. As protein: CASSYGGNQPQHF.